What follows are 22 T cell receptor beta chains derived from one specimen sequenced in a study of metastatic and nonmetastatic thyroid tumors. TCRdb re-called clones from the PCR reads using MiXCR. In the table there are tens of thousands of clones, around 25% of which are singletons. None of the patients had undergone any treatment ahead of thyroid surgery. The sample consisted of blood. Receptor source: a female donor with papillary thyroid cancer or a benign thyroid nodule (not recorded which). Some clones in this sample may be carry-over from other donors' samples.

Judged by abundance, this clone is medium-sized. The rearrangement joins TRBV6-5 to TRBJ2-7; the D gene is possibly TRBD1 (5 bases). Germline CDR1 is MNHEY and CDR2 is SVGAGI. V lost 1 base to trimming and J lost 3 bases, with 10 bases between them. The length of the CDR3 is 14 residues. The CDR3 sequence: CASSYLRQSYEQYF. In DNA form, the CDR3 reads TGTGCCAGCAGTTACTTGAGACAGAGCTACGAGCAGTACTTC.

This clone was found once. V gene TRBV2 combines with J gene TRBJ2-3; the D call may be TRBD1 or TRBD2 (6 bases each). CDR1 is SNHLY and CDR2 is FYNNEI in the germline V gene. CDR3 length: 18 residues. V dropped 7 bases and J dropped 7 bases, with 30 bases sitting between them. CDR3 in amino acids: CASKVMPTSGAPEYTQYF. CDR3 in DNA: TGTGCCAGCAAAGTAATGCCCACCTCGGGGGCGCCGGAATATACGCAGTATTTT.

To note about this clone: The conserved phenylalanine or tryptophan is not found at the CDR3 terminus, so this likely reflects a read error. CDR3 bases: TGTGCCAGCAGCGTAGCGGGTGGGGACACAGATACGCAGTATCTT. Its protein is CASSVAGGDTDTQYL. The rearrangement joins TRBV9 to TRBJ2-3; the D is unclear. The V gene lost 0 bases and the J gene lost 2 bases, with 10 bases spanning the gap. The CDR3 covers 15 residues. CDR1 and CDR2 from the germline V gene are SGDLS and YYNGEE.

This clone was detected many times. The chain joins TRBV11-1 to TRBJ2-3; tentative D call: TRBD2 (5 bases). The CDR3 runs 15 residues. V shed 1 base and J shed 1 base, with 9 bases lying between them. Germline V gene data show CDR1 as SGHAT and CDR2 as FQDESV (reference sequence). This chain's CDR3 is CASSLGSGGTDTQYF. CDR3 bases: TGTGCCAGCAGCTTAGGTTCCGGGGGCACAGATACGCAGTATTTT.

This clone was counted at least ten times. The chain has TRBV2 and TRBJ1-6; maybe TRBD1 (6 bases). The V end was cut by 6 bases, the J end by 9 bases, with 15 bases between. The CDR3 runs 14 residues. Germline lookup yields CDR1 SNHLY and CDR2 FYNNEI. CDR3 DNA sequence: TGTGCCAGCAGGGACAGACAAGGATCTTCACCCCTCCACTTT. Translated: CASRDRQGSSPLHF.

This clone was seen a few times. A much larger clone is a single base away; this may be a read error. The gene calls are TRBV27 and TRBJ2-1; either TRBD1 or TRBD2 may supply D (5 bases each). From germline, CDR1 is MNHEY and CDR2 SMNVEV (reference sequence). The CDR3 consists of 13 residues. The DNA of the CDR3 is TGTGCCAGCAGCCCGGGACCTGACAATGAGCGGTTCTTC. Its translation: CASSPGPDNERFF.

For this clone: Germline is not matched at one junction end, which may reflect a read error. The V call is TRBV28, the J call TRBJ2-1; no clear D. CDR1 is MDHEN and CDR2 is SYDVKM in the germline V gene. CDR3 size: 15 residues. CDR3: CASSLLWGSYNEQFF. In DNA, the CDR3 is TGTGCAAGCAGTTTACTATGGGGCTCCTACAATGAGCAGTTCTTC.

The chain links TRBV20-1 to TRBJ1-3; D remains ambiguous. V dropped 6 bases and J dropped 0 bases, with 12 bases sitting between them. There are 14 residues in the CDR3. Germline-derived CDR1 and CDR2 are DFQATT and SNEGSKA (reference sequence). CDR3 bases: TGCAGTGCGGTCGGACTCAACTCTGGAAACACCATATATTTT. Translation: CSAVGLNSGNTIYF.

In its sample, this clone was seen many times. The V gene is TRBV11-3, the J gene TRBJ2-7; 8 positions agree with TRBD1. CDR1 and CDR2 (germline): SGHNT, YENEEA. The J segment lost 4 bases and the V segment lost 7 bases, leaving 6 bases of the junction unmatched. This CDR3 has 13 residues. For the CDR3, the DNA is TGTGCCAGCAAGGACAGGGTTGGGTACGAGCAGTACTTC. This encodes CASKDRVGYEQYF.

On this clone: At one end, the junction sequence differs from germline, possibly due to a read error. The V call is TRBV19, the J call TRBJ2-7; D unresolved. CDR1 and CDR2 (germline): LNHDA, SQIVND (reference sequence). The CDR3 extends over 14 amino acids. CDR3 nucleotide sequence: TGTGCCAGTAGCATAGGAGTAATTTCAGGCGAGCAGTACTTC. It encodes CASSIGVISGEQYF.

This clone has at least ten counts. The chain joins TRBV4-2 to TRBJ1-6; tentative D call: TRBD1 (6 bases). CDR3 length: 16 amino acids. The V gene's germline CDR1 is LGHNA and CDR2 YNFKEQ. V lost 2 bases and J 7 bases, leaving 15 bases between the germline ends. CDR3 residues: CASSQSQGGGNSPLHF. CDR3 in DNA: TGTGCCAGCAGCCAATCACAGGGAGGGGGGAATTCACCCCTCCACTTT.

By its share, this clone is medium-sized (0.01 to 0.1%). This chain joins TRBV27 and TRBJ2-7, with 12 bases that match TRBD2. Germline trimming cut 6 bases from V and 6 bases from J; bases unmatched to any gene: 3. Germline CDR1 and CDR2: MNHEY and SMNVEV (reference sequence). The CDR3 is 13 residues long. This CDR3 is CASSPGLAGEQYF. The DNA of the CDR3 is TGTGCCAGCAGCCCGGGACTAGCGGGCGAGCAGTACTTC.

This clone occurred a few times. The chain uses TRBV29-1 and TRBJ1-3; 7 nucleotides line up with TRBD1. CDR1 SQVTM and CDR2 ANQGSEA come from the germline V gene. J was trimmed by 4 bases and V by 2 bases; bases with no gene match: 5. The CDR3 length is 14 residues. This CDR3 is CSVEYPGQGNTIYF. CDR3 DNA sequence: TGCAGCGTTGAATATCCGGGACAGGGAAACACCATATATTTT.

The chain joins TRBV5-1 to TRBJ1-2, with a tentative D call TRBD1 (6 bases). CDR3 length: 14 residues. Germline loops: CDR1 SGHRS, CDR2 YFSETQ. V shed 0 bases and J shed 7 bases, with 13 bases lying between them. The CDR3 is CASSLDGGGTGYTF. The CDR3 DNA reads as TGCGCCAGCAGCTTGGATGGAGGGGGGACTGGCTACACCTTC. Variable domain in full (rest from reference TRBV5-1 and TRBJ1-2): KAGVTQTPRYLIKTRGQQVTLSCSPISGHRSVSWYQQTPGQGLQFLFEYFSETQRNKGNFPGRFSGRQFSNSRSEMNVSTLELGDSALYLCASSLDGGGTGYTFGSGTRLTVV.

This clone has only a few counts. An end of the junction does not agree with germline; a read error may underlie this. The chain couples TRBV2 to TRBJ2-2; D possibly corresponds to TRBD2 (6 bases). Germline V lookup: CDR1 SNHLY, CDR2 FYNNEI. This CDR3 contains 15 residues. The CDR3 region has the DNA TGTGCCAGCAGTGAATTGGCGGGATCCCCCGGGGATCTGTTTTTT. Its translation is CASSELAGSPGDLFF.

This clone has at least ten counts. The J gene is TRBJ1-5, the V gene TRBV7-9; weak D call: TRBD1 (5 bases). The V gene's germline CDR1 is SEHNR and CDR2 FQNEAQ (reference sequence). Trimming stripped 4 bases from V and 5 bases from J, with 9 bases between. This CDR3 comprises 13 residues. The CDR3 loop is CASSWDGDQPQHF. CDR3 DNA: TGTGCCAGCAGCTGGGACGGGGATCAGCCCCAGCATTTT. Drawing the rest from reference TRBV7-9 and TRBJ1-5, the complete variable domain is DTGVSQNPRHKITKRGQNVTFRCDPISEHNRLYWYRQTLGQGPEFLTYFQNEAQLEKSRLLSDRFSAERPKGSFSTLEIQRTEQGDSAMYLCASSWDGDQPQHFGDGTRLSIL.

This clone was detected many times. This sequence joins TRBV25-1 and TRBJ2-6, with D perhaps TRBD1 (5 bases). Germline loops: CDR1 MGHDK, CDR2 SYGVNS. V was shortened by 3 bases and J by 2 bases, with 8 bases between the two germline ends. This CDR3 has 15 residues. CDR3 region: CASSDQGAGANVLTF. Written as DNA, the CDR3 is TGTGCCAGCAGTGACCAGGGCGCTGGGGCCAACGTCCTGACTTTC.

This clone was seen repeatedly, ten times or more. A much larger clone differs by one base, so this may be a read error. The sample carries other DNA sequences with the same CDR3. The chain joins TRBV2 to TRBJ2-2, with 12 nucleotides matching TRBD2. The V gene's germline CDR1 is SNHLY and CDR2 FYNNEI. The CDR3 is 16 residues long. The CDR3, as DNA: TGCGCCAGCAGTGACCAAACTAGCGGGAGGCACGGGGAGCTGTTTTTT. It is translated as CASSDQTSGRHGELFF. The full variable domain, completed using reference TRBV2 and TRBJ2-2, is EPEVTQTPSHQVTQMGQEVILRCVPISNHLYFYWYRQILGQKVEFLVSFYNNEISEKSEIFDDQFSVERPDGSNFTLKIRSTKLEDSAMYFCASSDQTSGRHGELFFGEGSRLTVL.

This clone has more than one count but fewer than ten. The rearrangement uses TRBV28 and TRBJ2-7; D might be TRBD1 (5 bases). Germline V gene data show CDR1 as MDHEN and CDR2 as SYDVKM. V shed 9 bases and J shed 1 base, with 19 bases lying between them. The CDR3 is 15 residues long. The CDR3 loop reads CASEDLVQVSYEQYF. Here the CDR3 DNA reads TGTGCCAGTGAAGACCTAGTACAGGTGTCCTACGAGCAGTACTTC.

Relative to its sample, this clone is medium-sized. The chain uses TRBV2 and TRBJ2-7, with a possible D match to TRBD1 (5 bases). Germline CDR1 and CDR2: SNHLY and FYNNEI. V lost 5 bases to trimming and J lost 6 bases, with 14 bases between them. The CDR3 is 13 residues long. The CDR3 DNA sequence: TGTGCCAGCAGTTTAGAAGGGGTGGGCGAGCAGTACTTC. Protein sequence: CASSLEGVGEQYF.

This clone was seen a handful of times. J is TRBJ2-2 and V is TRBV6-1; 11 positions agree with TRBD1. CDR3 length: 15 amino acids. In germline, CDR1 is MNHNS, CDR2 SASEGT. Losses at the gene ends were 7 bases for V and 7 bases for J; bases not matched to a gene: 8. The CDR3 here is CASTDLGQGVGELFF. The CDR3 nucleotides are TGTGCCAGCACCGACTTGGGACAGGGGGTCGGGGAGCTGTTTTTT.

V gene TRBV13 combines with J gene TRBJ2-6; D uncertain. Germline CDR1 is PRHDT and CDR2 is FYEKMQ (reference sequence). The V and J ends lost 0 bases and 0 bases respectively, with 12 bases between them. The CDR3 sequence is 18 residues long. The CDR3 DNA reads as TGTGCCAGCAGCTTAGGGGCAGGCATTACCTCTGGGGCCAACGTCCTGACTTTC. Its protein is CASSLGAGITSGANVLTF. The full variable domain, with the rest looked up from reference TRBV13 and TRBJ2-6, is AAGVIQSPRHLIKEKRETATLKCYPIPRHDTVYWYQQGPGQDPQFLISFYEKMQSDKGSIPDRFSAQQFSDYHSELNMSSLELGDSALYFCASSLGAGITSGANVLTFGAGSRLTVL.